This TCR beta chain was profiled in a study of blood T cell repertoires in COVID-19. Overall study context: From T cells, B-cell-depleted T cells, or PBMCs came the material, which was cDNA or gDNA.

Trimming stripped 2 bases from V and 0 bases from J, with 10 bases between. The CDR3 sequence is 15 residues long. Germline loops: CDR1 SGDLS, CDR2 YYNGEE. TCRdb's table, derived via immunoSEQ multiplex PCR, lists solely in-frame clones and lacks some. The sample has more than 95,000 clones; around 90% are singletons. The sequence was collected from a man between 45 and 60 years old in a cohort sampled during active COVID-19. The J gene is TRBJ2-3, the V gene TRBV9; maybe TRBD2 (5 bases). Sequencing input: peripheral blood. The CDR3, as DNA: TGTGCCAGCAGCGTTCGGGGAATGAGCACAGATACGCAGTATTTT. The encoded protein is CASSVRGMSTDTQYF.